The 8 T cell receptor beta chains reported below all come from one sample, sequenced in a study of cytomegalovirus exposure and HLA in healthy donors. PCR used 60 Vbeta primers and 13 Jbeta primers. Generated by immunoSEQ multiplex PCR, the TCRdb table keeps only in-frame clones and is missing some. Of around 120,000 clones listed, roughly 80% are singletons. Sequencing used PBMCs. These receptors were obtained from a man aged 55 to 70 in good health and CMV-seropositive.

The V call is TRBV7-9, the J call TRBJ1-5; weak D call: TRBD1 (5 bases). CDR1 is SEHNR and CDR2 is FQNEAQ in the germline V gene (reference sequence). The CDR3 runs to 14 residues. Trimming removed 2 bases at V and 2 bases at J, with 7 bases between. CDR3 loop: CASSLLGGNQPQHF. The CDR3 nucleotides are TGTGCCAGCAGCTTACTAGGGGGCAATCAGCCCCAGCATTTT.

V and J are TRBV9 and TRBJ2-1; the D gene is possibly TRBD1 (5 bases). CDR1 SGDLS and CDR2 YYNGEE come from the germline V gene. CDR3 length equals 14 residues. With 0 bases removed from V and 9 bases from J, the gap between germline ends came to 13 bases. DNA of the CDR3: TGTGCCAGCAGCGTAGAGACAGCAATGGGTGAGCAGTTCTTC. Protein: CASSVETAMGEQFF.

The rearrangement links TRBV10-3 to TRBJ1-2; D may be TRBD1 (6 bases). The CDR3 totals 11 residues. V shed 4 bases and J shed 8 bases, with 8 bases lying between them. Germline assignment: CDR1 ENHRY and CDR2 SYGVKD. This CDR3 is CAISGTGGYTF. The CDR3 region has the DNA TGTGCCATCAGTGGCACAGGGGGCTACACCTTC.

The chain combines TRBV2 with TRBJ2-7; D possibly corresponds to TRBD2 (5 bases). Germline CDR1 and CDR2: SNHLY and FYNNEI. There are 13 residues in the CDR3. V lost 1 base and J 12 bases, leaving 16 bases between the germline ends. The CDR3 nucleotides are TGTGCCAGCAGTGAAGAGGGAACTAGTAGTCGGTACTTC. Amino acids: CASSEEGTSSRYF.

This clone has just one count. This chain uses TRBV5-1 with TRBJ2-3; 7 bases match TRBD2. Looked up from germline, CDR1 is SGHRS and CDR2 is YFSETQ. The CDR3 loop spans 15 amino acids. J lost 4 bases, V lost 1 base, and 6 bases had no gene match. The CDR3 spells CASSLRASGADTQYF. As DNA, the CDR3 is TGCGCCAGCAGCTTGAGAGCTAGCGGAGCAGATACGCAGTATTTT. The entire variable domain, with the rest obtained from reference TRBV5-1 and TRBJ2-3, is as follows: KAGVTQTPRYLIKTRGQQVTLSCSPISGHRSVSWYQQTPGQGLQFLFEYFSETQRNKGNFPGRFSGRQFSNSRSEMNVSTLELGDSALYLCASSLRASGADTQYFGPGTRLTVL.

The J gene is TRBJ1-2, the V gene TRBV2; 8 nucleotides match TRBD1. CDR3 length: 13 amino acids. Germline CDR1 and CDR2: SNHLY and FYNNEI. Trimming took 8 bases from V and 4 from J; bases not matched to a gene: 6. This CDR3 is CASHRQGSYGYTF. The CDR3 DNA is TGTGCCAGCCATCGACAGGGGTCCTATGGCTACACCTTC.

This clone was observed a few times. V usage is TRBV19 and J usage is TRBJ2-7; 10 bases align to TRBD1. This CDR3 has 16 amino acids. Germline V gene sequence: CDR1 LNHDA, CDR2 SQIVND (reference sequence). Unmatched junction bases numbered 7, after V lost 1 base and J lost 4 bases. CDR3: CASSIAPGQGIYEQYF. In DNA form, the CDR3 reads TGTGCCAGTAGTATAGCTCCGGGACAGGGGATTTACGAGCAGTACTTC. The full variable domain, with the rest looked up from reference TRBV19 and TRBJ2-7, is DGGITQSPKYLFRKEGQNVTLSCEQNLNHDAMYWYRQDPGQGLRLIYYSQIVNDFQKGDIAEGYSVSREKKESFPLTVTSAQKNPTAFYLCASSIAPGQGIYEQYFGPGTRLTVT.

A word on this clone: In the same sample, other DNA sequences code for this CDR3. The V call is TRBV28, the J call TRBJ2-7, with a weak D call TRBD2 (5 bases). The V end lost 6 bases, the J end lost 7 bases, and 13 bases lay between the germline ends. Looked up from germline, CDR1 is MDHEN and CDR2 is SYDVKM. The CDR3 loop spans 12 amino acids. CDR3 protein: CASSLNRGEQYF. The DNA of the CDR3 is TGTGCCAGCAGCCTCAACCGAGGGGAGCAGTACTTC.